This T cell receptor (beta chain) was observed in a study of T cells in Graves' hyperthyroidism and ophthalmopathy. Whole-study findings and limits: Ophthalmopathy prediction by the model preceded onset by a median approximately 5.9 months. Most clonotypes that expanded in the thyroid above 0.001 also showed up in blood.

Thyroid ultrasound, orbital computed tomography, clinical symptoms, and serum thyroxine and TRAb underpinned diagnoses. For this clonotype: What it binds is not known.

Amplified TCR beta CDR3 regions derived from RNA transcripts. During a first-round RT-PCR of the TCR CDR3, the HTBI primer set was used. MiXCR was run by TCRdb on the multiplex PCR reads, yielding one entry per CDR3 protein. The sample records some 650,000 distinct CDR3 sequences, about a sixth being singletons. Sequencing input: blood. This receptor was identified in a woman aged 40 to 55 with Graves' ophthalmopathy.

The CDR3 sequence is CASSLVGGEGQPQHF. The CDR3 DNA sequence: TGTGCCAGCAGCTTAGTGGGGGGCGAGGGTCAGCCCCAGCATTTT. The J gene is TRBJ1-5, the V gene TRBV7-8; possibly TRBD1 for D (6 bases). CDR1 and CDR2 from the germline V gene are SGHVS and FQNEAQ. The CDR3 is 15 residues long. V was shortened by 1 base and J by 6 bases, with 13 bases between the two germline ends.